Listed here are 18 T cell receptor beta chains from one sample, sequenced in a study of T-cell reconstitution after alpha-beta-depleted transplantation in children. Preparation of the TCRbeta library used unique molecular identifiers. One entry per CDR3 protein, called by TCRdb with MiXCR from the PCR reads. The sample records about 310,000 distinct CDR3 sequences, approximately 23% being singletons. The specimen was PBMCs, mostly from graft donor cells, collected 180 days after TCRalphabeta/CD19-depleted stem cell transplant. Receptors were obtained from a male patient between 5 and 17 years old who had a stem cell transplant for acute lymphoblastic leukemia, so the T cells may come from the graft donor.

The chain couples TRBV5-1 to TRBJ2-1; perhaps TRBD2 as D (7 bases). The CDR3 totals 13 residues. Trimming took off 7 bases at V and 5 bases at J, with 13 bases between the two ends. The germline gives CDR1 SGHRS, CDR2 YFSETQ. The CDR3 nucleotides read TGCGCCAGCTCCTGGGGGGGCGACAATGAGCAGTTCTTC. It codes for CASSWGGDNEQFF. Supplemented by reference TRBV5-1 and TRBJ2-1, the full variable domain reads KAGVTQTPRYLIKTRGQQVTLSCSPISGHRSVSWYQQTPGQGLQFLFEYFSETQRNKGNFPGRFSGRQFSNSRSEMNVSTLELGDSALYLCASSWGGDNEQFFGPGTRLTVL.

This chain joins TRBV9 and TRBJ2-6; D uncertain. The V and J ends lost 3 bases and 2 bases respectively, with 6 bases between them. Germline lookup yields CDR1 SGDLS and CDR2 YYNGEE. This CDR3 contains 14 residues. The CDR3 DNA is TGTGCCAGCAGCGCGGCTCCTGGGGCCAACGTCCTGACTTTC. Translating gives CASSAAPGANVLTF.

This clonotype was seen at least ten times. V usage is TRBV15 and J usage is TRBJ2-1; D is unclear. The ends were cut back, 0 bases at V and 2 bases at J, with 8 bases in the middle. This CDR3 is built from 15 residues. Germline CDR1 LNHNV, CDR2 YYDKDF (reference sequence). CDR3 nucleotide sequence: TGTGCCACCAGCAGAGACTCGCCCACCTACAATGAGCAGTTCTTC. Translating it yields CATSRDSPTYNEQFF.

This clonotype came up many times. V gene TRBV5-1 combines with J gene TRBJ2-1, with unresolved D. V dropped 4 bases and J dropped 3 bases, with 5 bases sitting between them. Germline V gives CDR1 SGHRS, CDR2 YFSETQ. The CDR3 runs to 12 residues. The CDR3 DNA sequence: TGCGCCAGCAGCACACACTACAATGAGCAGTTCTTC. This gives the protein CASSTHYNEQFF.

This clonotype was seen a few times. The chain is built from TRBV28 and TRBJ2-3; 15 bases are a match to TRBD2. J gave up 5 bases and V 6 bases, and 6 bases lay outside the gene matches. The CDR3 is made up of 16 amino acids. Germline-derived CDR1 and CDR2 are MDHEN and SYDVKM. The CDR3 loop reads CASSLLGLAGGDTQYF. CDR3 nucleotide sequence: TGTGCCAGCAGCCTATTGGGACTAGCGGGAGGAGATACGCAGTATTTT.

This clonotype was detected ten times or more. The genes are TRBV12-3 or TRBV12-4 and TRBJ1-5; D may be TRBD1 (6 bases). Trimming took 5 bases from V and 0 from J, leaving 11 bases between them. CDR3 length: 15 residues. CDR3 nucleotides: TGTGCCAGCAGTCCCACAGGGCGTAGCAATCAGCCCCAGCATTTT. Its translation is CASSPTGRSNQPQHF.

The chain has TRBV20-1 and TRBJ2-7, with D possibly matching TRBD1 (5 bases). V lost 1 base and J lost 6, with 10 bases in between. Germline CDR1 DFQATT, CDR2 SNEGSKA (reference sequence). There are 12 residues in the CDR3. CDR3: CSARAQGPEQYF. CDR3 nucleotide sequence: TGCAGTGCTAGAGCCCAGGGTCCCGAGCAGTACTTC.

The chain uses TRBV6-5 and TRBJ1-2; the match to TRBD1 covers 8 bases. Germline CDR1 is MNHEY and CDR2 is SVGAGI. V was pared by 2 bases and J by 12 bases, with 5 bases of the junction left unmatched. The CDR3 has 12 amino acids. CDR3 residues: CASSYKQGVDTF. The CDR3 coding sequence is TGTGCCAGCAGTTACAAACAGGGGGTCGACACCTTC.

J is TRBJ2-3 and V is TRBV5-1; the match to TRBD2 covers 9 bases. The V segment lost 2 bases and the J segment 1 base; nucleotides outside the gene matches: 11. CDR1 SGHRS and CDR2 YFSETQ come from the germline V gene. This CDR3 has 18 residues. Written as DNA, the CDR3 is TGCGCCAGCAGCTTATTGGGCGGGAGGGGTCTGGGCACAGATACGCAGTATTTT. Translation gives CASSLLGGRGLGTDTQYF.

This clonotype was seen only a few times. The chain joins TRBV12-3 or TRBV12-4 to TRBJ1-2, with D possibly matching TRBD1 (6 bases). The CDR3 runs 14 residues. V was pared by 5 bases and J by 0 bases, with 10 bases between. The CDR3 loop reads CASSGQFTNYGYTF. CDR3 DNA sequence: TGTGCCAGCAGTGGACAGTTTACTAACTATGGCTACACCTTC.

This clonotype showed up just a few times. DNA of the CDR3: TGTGCCACCAGCAGGGACAGGAGGGCCGTCTACAATGAGCAGTTCTTC. It encodes CATSRDRRAVYNEQFF. The V and J genes are TRBV15 and TRBJ2-1; possibly TRBD1 for D (7 bases). Germline assignment: CDR1 LNHNV and CDR2 YYDKDF (reference sequence). The V end was cut by 3 bases, the J end by 3 bases, with 15 bases between. The CDR3 extends over 16 amino acids.

The rearrangement uses TRBV10-3 and TRBJ1-1; 9 positions agree with TRBD1. The junction had 5 bases not matched to a gene; V was cut back by 10 bases and J by 2 bases. Germline CDR1 ENHRY, CDR2 SYGVKD. The CDR3 runs 13 residues. The CDR3 bases are TGTGCCACATGGGGACAGGGAAACACTGAAGCTTTCTTT. Translated: CATWGQGNTEAFF.

This clonotype was detected a few times. The J gene is TRBJ1-1, the V gene TRBV12-3 or TRBV12-4; D not resolved. V lost 3 bases to trimming and J lost 0 bases, with 11 bases between them. The CDR3 has 15 amino acids. CDR3 nucleotide sequence: TGTGCCAGCAGTTTGGCCCCCTATATGAACACTGAAGCTTTCTTT. Protein sequence: CASSLAPYMNTEAFF.

This sequence joins TRBV5-1 and TRBJ1-4; TRBD1 is a possible D gene (6 bases). Germline V gives CDR1 SGHRS, CDR2 YFSETQ. The CDR3 extends over 13 amino acids. V shed 4 bases and J shed 7 bases, with 11 bases lying between them. CDR3 region: CASSMLDSEKLFF. In nucleotides, the CDR3 is TGCGCCAGCAGCATGCTGGACAGTGAAAAACTGTTTTTT.

This clonotype was observed a handful of times. The chain joins TRBV7-8 to TRBJ2-6; possibly TRBD1 for D (6 bases). The CDR3 is made up of 18 amino acids. V shed 5 bases and J shed 1 base, with 18 bases lying between them. CDR1 is SGHVS and CDR2 is FQNEAQ in the germline V gene. The CDR3 region is CASSKGGPHPSGANVLTF. CDR3 nucleotide sequence: TGTGCCAGCAGCAAAGGGGGTCCACACCCTTCTGGGGCCAACGTCCTGACTTTC.

This chain links TRBV6-2 or TRBV6-3 with TRBJ2-1; D remains ambiguous. This CDR3 region has 12 residues. Trimming left V 2 bases short and J 11 bases short, with 10 bases between. CDR1 and CDR2 from the germline V gene are MNHEY and SVGEGT. The CDR3 coding sequence is TGTGCCAGCAGTTACATAGGCCTAAAGCAGTTCTTC. It is translated as CASSYIGLKQFF.

The chain links TRBV4-2 to TRBJ2-6, with 7 bases fitting TRBD1. The CDR3 sequence is 17 residues long. CDR1 is LGHNA and CDR2 is YNFKEQ in the germline V gene. Trimming removed 3 bases from V and 0 bases from J; junction bases left unmatched: 5. CDR3 DNA: TGTGCCAGCAGCCAGACAGGGTCTCCCTCTGGGGCCAACGTCCTGACTTTC. Translating gives CASSQTGSPSGANVLTF.

This clonotype showed up just a few times. V usage is TRBV12-3 or TRBV12-4 and J usage is TRBJ2-5; TRBD1 agrees at 7 bases. Trimming cost V 3 bases and J 2 bases; bases outside gene matches: 6. This CDR3 has 15 amino acids. CDR3 coding DNA: TGTGCCAGCAGTTTCGGACAGGCTTCACAAGAGACCCAGTACTTC. This sequence encodes CASSFGQASQETQYF.